This TCR beta chain is drawn from a study of cytomegalovirus exposure and HLA in healthy donors. Study as a whole: The early release's HLA-typed donors yielded 80 million to 95 million unique TCRs.

A few counts support this clone. The antigen is not known. In germline, CDR1 is SGHVS, CDR2 FNYEAQ. The CDR3 contains 13 residues. V dropped 5 bases and J dropped 0 bases, with 7 bases sitting between them. Study-level points and caveats: A later analysis linked a missense variant in DCLRE1C to the trimming of TCR beta V and J genes. As a later analysis showed, several of the most significant clusters appeared to be linked to common viral pathogens.

The PCR was carried out with 60 Vbeta primers and 13 Jbeta primers. Original processing notes: In a later analysis, the count reached some 88 million unique TCR beta chains, with 10 million to 11 million shared. TCRdb's copy holds only in-frame clones and misses some; the assay was immunoSEQ multiplex PCR. The V and J calls and the clone size are those of that table, but D and trimming were determined from the DNA. This table holds about 160,000 clones, roughly 81% found once. This chain connects TRBV7-6 to TRBJ2-5; no firm D call. This receptor was obtained from a woman aged 50 to 65 in good health and CMV-seronegative. The sequenced sample was PBMCs. Written as DNA, the CDR3 is TGTGCCAGCAGCAAAGGAGACCAAGAGACCCAGTACTTC. Its translation: CASSKGDQETQYF.